This T cell receptor (beta chain) was recovered during a study of identical twins. TCRdb re-called the 5' RACE reads through MiXCR, storing one row per CDR3 protein. Counted here are 1,800,000 or so distinct CDR3 sequences, about 32% occurring once; the ten biggest clones make up around 0.3%. Germline V gene lookup returns CDR1 LGHDT and CDR2 YNNKEL (reference sequence). The ends were cut back, 0 bases at V and 7 bases at J, with 16 bases in the middle. CDR3 length: 15 amino acids. The chain combines TRBV3-1 with TRBJ2-7; no reliable D call. This clonotype was obtained from a newborn girl in good health. Specimen: cord blood. CDR3 nucleotide sequence: TGTGCCAGCAGCCAAGATCAACAGCCCTACAGTGAGCAGTACTTC. Its translation: CASSQDQQPYSEQYF.